These 24 T cell receptor beta chains originate from one sample sequenced in a study of blood T cell repertoires in COVID-19. Data came from immunoSEQ multiplex PCR; TCRdb stores just in-frame clones and leaves some out. The table lists just over 150,000 clones, 90% to 95% of them singletons. Sequenced material: peripheral blood. The receptor source for this set is a woman aged 50 to 65 with acute or convalescent COVID-19.

As for this clone: Other DNA sequences in this specimen translate into the identical CDR3. The chain employs TRBV2 and TRBJ1-6; TRBD1 might be the D (6 bases). This CDR3 comprises 13 residues. Per the germline V gene, CDR1 is SNHLY and CDR2 is FYNNEI. V lost 4 bases, J lost 6 bases, and 7 bases lay in between. For the CDR3, the DNA is TGTGCCAGCAGTGGCAGGGGTAATTCACCCCTCCACTTT. This gives the protein CASSGRGNSPLHF.

The chain is built from TRBV27 and TRBJ1-2; TRBD1 matches at 9 bases. Germline CDR1 is MNHEY and CDR2 is SMNVEV (reference sequence). This CDR3 comprises 13 residues. The J segment lost 6 bases and the V segment lost 5 bases, leaving 4 bases of the junction unmatched. CDR3 DNA sequence: TGTGCCAGCAGTCCGGGACAGGGCAATGGCTACACCTTC. This codes for CASSPGQGNGYTF.

This CDR3 is CASSPGTGLNYGYTF. CDR3 bases: TGTGCCAGCTCACCCGGGACAGGACTTAACTATGGCTACACCTTC. The chain employs TRBV18 and TRBJ1-2, with 8 bases aligning to TRBD1. Germline values: CDR1 KGHSH, CDR2 LQKENI. This CDR3 comprises 15 residues. V was clipped by 3 bases and J by 1 base; unmatched bases: 4.

V gene TRBV5-8 combines with J gene TRBJ2-5, with 8 bases lining up with TRBD1. The CDR3 sequence is 15 residues long. Germline-derived CDR1 and CDR2 are SGHTS and YDEGEE. Trimming removed 0 bases from V and 5 bases from J; junction bases left unmatched: 6. The CDR3 reads CASSLGQGKLETQYF. CDR3 bases: TGTGCCAGCAGCTTGGGACAGGGGAAGTTGGAGACCCAGTACTTC. Complete variable domain (other parts from reference TRBV5-8 and TRBJ2-5): EAGVTQSPTHLIKTRGQQATLRCSPISGHTSVYWYQQALGLGLQFLLWYDEGEERNRGNFPPRFSGRQFPNYSSELNVNALELEDSALYLCASSLGQGKLETQYFGPGTRLLVL.

V gene TRBV6-2 or TRBV6-3 combines with J gene TRBJ2-2, with 8 bases identical to TRBD1. The CDR3 has 15 residues. After removal of 4 bases from V and 5 bases from J, the junction contained 6 bases not matched to a gene. Germline V CDR1 and CDR2: MNHEY, SVGEGT. The CDR3 nucleotides are TGTGCCAGCAGTTTCAGGGGGCGCGGGACCGGGGAGCTGTTTTTT. Translated, it gives CASSFRGRGTGELFF.

The chain links TRBV24-1 to TRBJ1-5; 9 bases are shared with TRBD1. The ends lost 4 bases at V and 6 bases at J; junction bases unmatched: 9. Germline lookup yields CDR1 KGHDR and CDR2 SFDVKD. The CDR3 contains 16 residues. The CDR3 region has the DNA TGTGCCACCAGTGACTCCGGGACAGGGAGTAGTCAGCCCCAGCATTTT. Encoded protein: CATSDSGTGSSQPQHF.

V gene TRBV5-5 combines with J gene TRBJ1-2, with unresolved D. Germline CDR1 SGHKS, CDR2 YYEKEE (reference sequence). The CDR3 has 20 residues. V shed 2 bases and J shed 2 bases, with 28 bases lying between them. CDR3 DNA sequence: TGTGCCAGCAGCTTTGACGATTTGATAGATAGGACTTTACTAAACTATGGCTACACCTTC. Protein sequence: CASSFDDLIDRTLLNYGYTF.

The rearrangement joins TRBV2 to TRBJ1-3; perhaps TRBD1 as D (5 bases). The germline V gene has CDR1 SNHLY and CDR2 FYNNEI. Trimming took 2 bases from V and 4 from J, leaving 15 bases between them. The CDR3 runs to 16 residues. CDR3 sequence: CASSESLWGRGNTIYF. In DNA form, the CDR3 reads TGTGCCAGCAGTGAATCGTTGTGGGGGAGGGGAAACACCATATATTTT. The variable domain in full, with the rest retrieved from reference TRBV2 and TRBJ1-3, is EPEVTQTPSHQVTQMGQEVILRCVPISNHLYFYWYRQILGQKVEFLVSFYNNEISEKSEIFDDQFSVERPDGSNFTLKIRSTKLEDSAMYFCASSESLWGRGNTIYFGEGSWLTVV.

Turning to this clone: An end of the junction does not agree with germline; a read error may underlie this. The chain carries TRBV7-7 and TRBJ2-1; a possible D gene is TRBD1 (6 bases). The CDR3 has 15 amino acids. In germline, CDR1 is SSHAT, CDR2 FNYEAQ (reference sequence). CDR3 sequence reads: CASSLKTGPYNEQFF. The CDR3 nucleotides read TGTGCTAGCAGCTTGAAAACAGGGCCGTACAATGAGCAGTTCTTC.

This chain connects TRBV24-1 to TRBJ1-1; no reliable D call. V was clipped by 10 bases and J by 1 base, with 12 bases between them. The CDR3 is 13 residues long. The germline gives CDR1 KGHDR, CDR2 SFDVKD. The CDR3 DNA is TGTGCCACGAAACAACAGCAGAACACTGAAGCTTTCTTT. It yields the protein CATKQQQNTEAFF.

The chain couples TRBV6-5 to TRBJ2-5; 7 nucleotides align to TRBD2. The CDR3 consists of 13 residues. Germline V gene lookup returns CDR1 MNHEY and CDR2 SVGAGI. After removal of 5 bases from V and 4 bases from J, the junction contained 4 bases not matched to a gene. CDR3 coding DNA: TGTGCCAGCAGTAAGGGAGGGGTAGAGACCCAGTACTTC. It yields the protein CASSKGGVETQYF.

V is TRBV19 and J is TRBJ2-1; D is undetermined. Germline assignment: CDR1 LNHDA and CDR2 SQIVND (reference sequence). V was shortened by 3 bases and J by 4 bases, with 16 bases between the two germline ends. This CDR3 contains 16 residues. The CDR3 region has the DNA TGTGCCAGTAGTATTCAGGTGCGCCATAGTTACAATGAGCAGTTCTTC. Protein: CASSIQVRHSYNEQFF.

V gene TRBV19 combines with J gene TRBJ1-6; D remains unclear. Germline V gene sequence: CDR1 LNHDA, CDR2 SQIVND (reference sequence). V lost 4 bases, J lost 9 bases, and 7 bases lay in between. The CDR3 length is 12 residues. CDR3 residues: CASSTGGSPLHF. CDR3 DNA: TGTGCCAGTAGTACCGGTGGTTCACCCCTCCACTTT. Together with reference TRBV19 and TRBJ1-6, the CDR3 gives the full variable domain: DGGITQSPKYLFRKEGQNVTLSCEQNLNHDAMYWYRQDPGQGLRLIYYSQIVNDFQKGDIAEGYSVSREKKESFPLTVTSAQKNPTAFYLCASSTGGSPLHFGNGTRLTVT.

The gene calls are TRBV28 and TRBJ2-7; no definite D call. V shed 6 bases and J shed 3 bases, with 9 bases lying between them. This CDR3 is built from 12 residues. Looked up from germline, CDR1 is MDHEN and CDR2 is SYDVKM. The CDR3 is CASSPPGYEQYF. CDR3 nucleotides: TGTGCCAGCAGCCCCCCGGGCTACGAGCAGTACTTC.

The gene calls are TRBV9 and TRBJ2-1, with 8 nucleotides matching TRBD2. Germline values: CDR1 SGDLS, CDR2 YYNGEE. The ends lost 7 bases at V and 6 bases at J; junction bases unmatched: 6. CDR3 size: 13 residues. CDR3 loop: CASASGGANEQFF. CDR3 coding DNA: TGTGCCAGCGCGAGCGGGGGTGCCAATGAGCAGTTCTTC. Using reference TRBV9 and TRBJ2-1 for the parts outside the CDR3, the full variable domain is DSGVTQTPKHLITATGQRVTLRCSPRSGDLSVYWYQQSLDQGLQFLIQYYNGEERAKGNILERFSAQQFPDLHSELNLSSLELGDSALYFCASASGGANEQFFGPGTRLTVL.

The CDR3 sequence: CASSAGTGSYEQYF. The CDR3 DNA reads TGTGCCAGTAGCGCCGGGACAGGGTCCTACGAGCAGTACTTC. The rearrangement joins TRBV19 to TRBJ2-7, with TRBD1 identical over 9 bases. CDR1 is LNHDA and CDR2 is SQIVND in the germline V gene (reference sequence). J lost 1 base, V lost 6 bases, and 4 bases had no gene match. CDR3 length: 14 residues. Supplemented by reference TRBV19 and TRBJ2-7, the full variable domain reads DGGITQSPKYLFRKEGQNVTLSCEQNLNHDAMYWYRQDPGQGLRLIYYSQIVNDFQKGDIAEGYSVSREKKESFPLTVTSAQKNPTAFYLCASSAGTGSYEQYFGPGTRLTVT.

This chain uses TRBV7-2 with TRBJ1-6, with D possibly matching TRBD1 (6 bases). CDR1 is SGHTA and CDR2 is FQGNSA in the germline V gene. V was clipped by 1 base and J by 9 bases, with 16 bases between them. There are 16 residues in the CDR3. The CDR3, as DNA: TGTGCCAGCAGCTTAGAGTTGAGGGGCAGGGGTTCACCCCTCCACTTT. Its translation: CASSLELRGRGSPLHF.

The V and J genes are TRBV4-1 and TRBJ1-2; weak D call: TRBD1 (5 bases). The CDR3 runs to 15 residues. V lost 1 base to trimming and J lost 8 bases, with 17 bases between them. The germline V gene has CDR1 MGHRA and CDR2 YSYEKL. DNA for the CDR3: TGCGCCAGCAGCCAAGTTAGGGGAGGGCTGGGCGGCTACACCTTC. Amino acid sequence: CASSQVRGGLGGYTF.

In its sample, this clone was seen a few times. The chain employs TRBV28 and TRBJ1-2; the match to TRBD1 covers 8 bases. The CDR3 loop spans 14 amino acids. Looked up from germline, CDR1 is MDHEN and CDR2 is SYDVKM. Trimming removed 8 bases from V and 1 base from J; junction bases left unmatched: 6. The CDR3 sequence is CASFEGQGNYGYTF. The CDR3, as DNA: TGTGCCAGCTTTGAAGGACAGGGTAACTATGGCTACACCTTC.

The rearrangement joins TRBV30 to TRBJ2-3; 9 bases agree with TRBD2. Germline V CDR1 and CDR2: GTSNPN, SVGIG (reference sequence). After removal of 0 bases from V and 2 bases from J, the junction contained 9 bases not matched to a gene. The CDR3 is made up of 17 amino acids. Here the CDR3 reads CAWSVSPSGIITDTQYF. In DNA, the CDR3 is TGTGCCTGGAGTGTATCTCCTAGCGGGATAATCACAGATACGCAGTATTTT. The full variable domain, in which reference TRBV30 and TRBJ2-3 provide the parts outside the CDR3, is SQTIHQWPATLVQPVGSPLSLECTVEGTSNPNLYWYRQAAGRGLQLLFYSVGIGQISSEVPQNLSASRPQDRQFILSSKKLLLSDSGFYLCAWSVSPSGIITDTQYFGPGTRLTVL.

The gene calls are TRBV6-1 and TRBJ1-1, with 9 positions matching TRBD1. V gave up 0 bases and J gave up 8 bases; unmatched junction bases: 4. Germline V gene lookup returns CDR1 MNHNS and CDR2 SASEGT. This CDR3 has 14 residues. Written as DNA, the CDR3 is TGTGCCAGCAGTGAAGCCACAGGGGGCATAGAAGCTTTCTTT. Its translation: CASSEATGGIEAFF.

The gene calls are TRBV5-1 and TRBJ1-1, with TRBD1 matching 7 bases. This CDR3 comprises 16 residues. Trimming took 3 bases from V and 0 from J; bases not matched to a gene: 8. CDR1 SGHRS and CDR2 YFSETQ come from the germline V gene. This CDR3 is CASSWNRGQMNTEAFF. In DNA form, the CDR3 reads TGCGCCAGCAGCTGGAATAGGGGACAGATGAACACTGAAGCTTTCTTT.

The sample holds one count of this clone. The CDR3 is CASSLAGRTDTQYF. The CDR3 DNA follows: TGCGCCAGCAGCTTGGCCGGGAGGACAGATACGCAGTATTTT. The chain employs TRBV5-1 and TRBJ2-3; TRBD2 aligns across 7 bases. CDR1 and CDR2 (germline): SGHRS, YFSETQ. The CDR3 is 14 amino acids. V trimming: 0 bases; J trimming: 3 bases; junction bases outside the gene matches: 1.

The chain has TRBV2 and TRBJ1-5; no reliable D call. CDR1 and CDR2 from the germline V gene are SNHLY and FYNNEI. The germline V and J ends were trimmed by 7 bases and 5 bases, with 21 bases remaining between them. This CDR3 spans 16 amino acids. The CDR3 loop is CASTMRTGSPHQPQHF. The CDR3 DNA reads TGTGCCAGCACCATGAGGACTGGGAGCCCTCATCAGCCCCAGCATTTT. Supplemented by reference TRBV2 and TRBJ1-5, the full variable domain reads EPEVTQTPSHQVTQMGQEVILRCVPISNHLYFYWYRQILGQKVEFLVSFYNNEISEKSEIFDDQFSVERPDGSNFTLKIRSTKLEDSAMYFCASTMRTGSPHQPQHFGDGTRLSIL.